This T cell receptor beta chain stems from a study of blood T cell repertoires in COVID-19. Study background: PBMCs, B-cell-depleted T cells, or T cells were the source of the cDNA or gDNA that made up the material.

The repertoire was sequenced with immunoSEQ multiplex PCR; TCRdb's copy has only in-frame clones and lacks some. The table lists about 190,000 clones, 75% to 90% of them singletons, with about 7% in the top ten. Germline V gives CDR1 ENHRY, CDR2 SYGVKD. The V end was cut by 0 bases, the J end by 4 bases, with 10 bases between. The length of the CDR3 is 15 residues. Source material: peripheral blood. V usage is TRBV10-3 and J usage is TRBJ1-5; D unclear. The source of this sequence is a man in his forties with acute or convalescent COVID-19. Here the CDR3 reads CAISESTLANQPQHF. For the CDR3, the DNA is TGTGCCATCAGTGAGTCTACATTAGCTAATCAGCCCCAGCATTTT.